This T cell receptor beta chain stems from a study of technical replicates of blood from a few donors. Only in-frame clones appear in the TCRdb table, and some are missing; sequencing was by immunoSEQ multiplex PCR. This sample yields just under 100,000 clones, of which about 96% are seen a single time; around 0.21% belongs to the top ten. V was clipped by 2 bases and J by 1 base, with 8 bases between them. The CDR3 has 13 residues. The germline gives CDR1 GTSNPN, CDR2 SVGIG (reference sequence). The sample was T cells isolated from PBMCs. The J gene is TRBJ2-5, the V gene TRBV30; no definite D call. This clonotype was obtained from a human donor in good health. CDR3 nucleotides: TGTGCCTGGAGTTCAATGAGCCAAGAGACCCAGTACTTC. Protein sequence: CAWSSMSQETQYF.